These T cell receptor beta chains were read from a single sample in a study of blood T cell repertoires in COVID-19. Profiling relied on immunoSEQ multiplex PCR, and the TCRdb table lists in-frame clones only, not all of them. This table holds about 180,000 clones, about 88% found once. The sequencing input was peripheral blood. The receptors here all came from a woman aged 25 to 39 with active or convalescent COVID-19. Each CDR3 is given without its conserved first and last residue. The order of the fields is J gene, CDR3 length, V gene, CDR3 protein.

TRBJ1-1	13	TRBV27	ASSPWTGGDTEAF
TRBJ2-1	10	TRBV7-9	ASSFNPNEQF
TRBJ1-6	12	TRBV6-5	ASSMGGVNSPLH
TRBJ1-2	12	TRBV19	ASSLPGTGNGYT
TRBJ1-1	13	TRBV6-2/TRBV6-3	ASSYPNRDSGYAF
TRBJ2-5	12	TRBV2	AGARGQYQETQY
TRBJ2-3	12	TRBV5-4	ASRSSGITDTQY
TRBJ1-3	12	TRBV14	ASSRWTTLDTIY
TRBJ2-3	10	TRBV28	ASSTGTDTQY
TRBJ2-5	12	TRBV21-1	ASSPRGRKETQY
TRBJ1-1	14	TRBV7-4	ASSLALRDRGTEAF
TRBJ1-1	17	TRBV28	ASSPRLGSGRNLNTEAF
TRBJ1-2	11	TRBV6-5	ASRVTGDYGYT
TRBJ2-1	15	TRBV11-2	ASSLRGSPLAYNEQF
TRBJ1-3	11	TRBV30	AWSPGAGNTIY
TRBJ2-7	10	TRBV2	ASTGRSYEQY
TRBJ2-7	11	TRBV12-3/TRBV12-4	ASSGQGRTEQY
TRBJ2-1	13	TRBV7-9	ASSFTSGRGNEQF
TRBJ2-7	11	TRBV19	ASSSLTGDNWY
TRBJ1-3	11	TRBV19	ASRTGSGNTIY
TRBJ1-1	15	TRBV5-5	ASSLAPDRGPNTEAF
TRBJ1-1	11	TRBV23-1	ASRRDSLCEAF
TRBJ1-2	12	TRBV9	ASSVAGGVYGYT
TRBJ2-5	11	TRBV18	ASSGLGGETQY
TRBJ2-5	10	TRBV3-1/TRBV3-2	ASSPWEQTQY
TRBJ2-5	13	TRBV7-2	ASSKTGGALETQY
TRBJ2-1	16	TRBV11-2	ASRSPNSGRAGVNEQF
TRBJ1-2	16	TRBV19	ASSPTGTGAQTNYGYT
TRBJ1-1	10	TRBV9	ASSVGGLPAF
TRBJ2-7	10	TRBV18	ASSPDTYEQY
TRBJ1-6	13	TRBV2	ASSEETGGNSPLH
TRBJ2-7	12	TRBV2	ASLSGGSSYEQY
TRBJ2-7	13	TRBV6-5	ASSFRQGSPYEQY
TRBJ1-4	9	TRBV20-1	SARDPWQPF
TRBJ1-2	13	TRBV14	ASSQVGGGVYGYT
TRBJ1-1	11	TRBV7-6	ASTRQGSTEAF
TRBJ1-1	13	TRBV15	ATSRQQGMNTEAF
TRBJ1-1	14	TRBV15	ATSRGSDRGITEAF
TRBJ2-2	13	TRBV5-1	ASRLVWRGTGELF
TRBJ1-2	14	TRBV19	ASSIGHRGESYGYT
TRBJ1-5	12	TRBV30	AWGRGQINQPQH
TRBJ2-2	12	TRBV10-2	ASSVQGAAGELF
TRBJ2-2	9	TRBV7-2	ASSLLGELF
TRBJ1-5	13	TRBV6-5	ASSPQGSANQPQH
TRBJ1-1	12	TRBV3-1/TRBV3-2	ASSQDRGHTEAF
TRBJ2-1	15	TRBV7-2	ASSFPGLAGAGNEQF
TRBJ1-1	11	TRBV27	ASSETVNTEAF
TRBJ1-6	13	TRBV19	ASSIATGGNSPLH
TRBJ2-7	10	TRBV4-2	ASSQTHREQY
TRBJ2-1	14	TRBV2	ASRVRAGGIYNEQF
TRBJ1-5	13	TRBV6-5	ASRRTASSNQPQH
TRBJ2-3	14	TRBV5-1	ASSLASSGMADTQY
TRBJ2-5	12	TRBV15	ATSRDRGPETQY
TRBJ1-6	11	TRBV19	ASGQGARSPLH
TRBJ2-7	14	TRBV7-9	ASSSTGGGGAYEQY